A single sample is the source of the 18 T cell receptor beta chains below, sequenced in a study of blood T cells in healthy people across ages. Together with a sample-barcoded 5' primer, a J-beta primer mix was included in a second PCR lasting roughly 6 to 12 cycles. TCRdb recomputed calls from the 5' RACE reads with MiXCR, one row per CDR3 protein. The sample yields 1 million or so distinct CDR3 sequences, less than 50% seen once. Sequencing input: blood. These TCRs come from a woman aged 60-70 years in good health.

The rearrangement joins TRBV7-2 to TRBJ2-3; D unresolved. The CDR3 has 13 amino acids. Germline CDR1 SGHTA, CDR2 FQGNSA. Trimming cost V 2 bases and J 5 bases, with 8 bases left between them. The CDR3, as DNA: TGTGCCAGCAGCTTATGGTTTAGAGATACGCAGTATTTT. This encodes CASSLWFRDTQYF.

This chain joins TRBV3-1 and TRBJ2-1; 8 bases match TRBD2. CDR3 length equals 16 residues. After removal of 0 bases from V and 9 bases from J, the junction contained 10 bases not matched to a gene. CDR1 is LGHDT and CDR2 is YNNKEL in the germline V gene (reference sequence). CDR3 in amino acids: CASSQDPAGARGEQFF. The CDR3 DNA follows: TGTGCCAGCAGCCAAGACCCAGCGGGAGCAAGAGGTGAGCAGTTCTTC.

The rearrangement links TRBV5-1 to TRBJ2-7; TRBD2 matches 9 bases. The CDR3 loop spans 18 amino acids. Trimming at V came to 0 bases and at J to 0 bases, leaving 10 bases not matched to a gene. The germline V gene encodes CDR1 SGHRS and CDR2 YFSETQ. The CDR3 loop is CASSLEASGVKHSYEQYF. Here the CDR3 DNA reads TGCGCCAGCAGCTTGGAGGCTAGCGGGGTAAAACACTCCTACGAGCAGTACTTC. The whole variable domain, filled in from reference TRBV5-1 and TRBJ2-7, reads KAGVTQTPRYLIKTRGQQVTLSCSPISGHRSVSWYQQTPGQGLQFLFEYFSETQRNKGNFPGRFSGRQFSNSRSEMNVSTLELGDSALYLCASSLEASGVKHSYEQYFGPGTRLTVT.

This rearrangement joins TRBV9 to TRBJ2-3; D remains unclear. The CDR3 consists of 13 residues. V was clipped by 0 bases and J by 8 bases, with 10 bases between them. Germline assignment: CDR1 SGDLS and CDR2 YYNGEE. In nucleotides, the CDR3 is TGTGCCAGCAGCGTAGTGGGCGCCCGTACGCAGTATTTT. Translating it yields CASSVVGARTQYF.

This clonotype was seen once. The J gene is TRBJ2-5, the V gene TRBV20-1; D is possibly TRBD1 or TRBD2 (5 bases each). Trimming took 5 bases from V and 4 from J, leaving 20 bases between them. CDR1 is DFQATT and CDR2 is SNEGSKA in the germline V gene (reference sequence). The CDR3 length is 15 residues. The CDR3: CSASPGRAQGETQYF. The CDR3 coding sequence is TGCAGTGCTTCCCCGGGACGAGCGCAGGGAGAGACCCAGTACTTC.

This clonotype has just a few counts. V gene TRBV27 combines with J gene TRBJ2-7, with D possibly being TRBD2 (6 bases). Trimming removed 8 bases from V and 7 bases from J, with 15 bases in between. There are 12 residues in the CDR3. Germline V CDR1 and CDR2: MNHEY, SMNVEV (reference sequence). The CDR3: CASGGRGGEQYF. Here the CDR3 DNA reads TGTGCCAGCGGTGGTAGGGGAGGTGAGCAGTACTTC.

The chain uses TRBV11-2 and TRBJ2-3; D might be TRBD1 or TRBD2, each matching 5 bases. The germline CDR1 and CDR2 sequences are SGHAT and FQNNGV. V was cut by 4 bases and J by 5 bases, with 10 bases left in between. This CDR3 is 13 amino acids long. The CDR3 region has the DNA TGTGCCAGCAGCTGGGGGTTAGAAGATACGCAGTATTTT. It yields the protein CASSWGLEDTQYF.

This sequence joins TRBV25-1 and TRBJ2-1, with 8 positions matching TRBD2. The DNA end is a closer match to TRBJ2-7, so the J assignment may be wrong. The CDR3 is 14 residues long. Germline-derived CDR1 and CDR2 are MGHDK and SYGVNS. CDR3: CASSEAGGLNEQYF. For the CDR3, the DNA is TGTGCCAGCAGTGAAGCGGGAGGACTCAATGAGCAGTACTTC.

V usage is TRBV14 and J usage is TRBJ2-3; 7 positions match TRBD2. V gave up 2 bases and J gave up 4 bases; unmatched junction bases: 3. The CDR3 is made up of 14 amino acids. Germline V gene lookup returns CDR1 SGHDN and CDR2 FVKESK. This chain's CDR3 is CASSQLAEADTQYF. The CDR3 region has the DNA TGTGCCAGCAGCCAACTAGCGGAAGCAGATACGCAGTATTTT.

V gene TRBV6-6 combines with J gene TRBJ2-7; 9 bases are a match to TRBD1. This CDR3 has 15 residues. The V gene end was trimmed by 0 bases and the J gene end by 4 bases; junction bases not matched to a gene: 4. The V gene's germline CDR1 is MNHNY and CDR2 SVGAGI (reference sequence). The CDR3 reads CASSYSTGGPYEQYF. DNA of the CDR3: TGTGCCAGCAGTTACTCGACAGGGGGGCCGTACGAGCAGTACTTC.

The CDR3 DNA reads as TGTGCCAGCCTTGGACTAGCGGGAGGTGGAAACATTCAGTACTTC. Translating gives CASLGLAGGGNIQYF. The chain has TRBV6-2 or TRBV6-3 and TRBJ2-4; the match to TRBD2 covers 14 bases. Germline-derived CDR1 and CDR2 are MNHEY and SVGEGT. Trimming removed 8 bases from V and 6 bases from J; junction bases left unmatched: 6. The length of the CDR3 is 15 residues.

This clonotype was observed a handful of times. V and J are TRBV12-3 or TRBV12-4 and TRBJ2-5, with D unclear. Judging by the DNA end, TRBJ2-7 fits better; the J call may be wrong. CDR3 size: 12 residues. The CDR3: CASSLNKYEQYF. CDR3 DNA sequence: TGTGCCAGCAGTTTAAACAAGTACGAGCAGTACTTC.

The chain recombines TRBV6-4 with TRBJ2-1; the match to TRBD1 covers 10 bases. The germline V gene has CDR1 MRHNA and CDR2 SNTAGT. Germline trimming cut 6 bases from V and 12 bases from J; bases unmatched to any gene: 11. The CDR3 spans 14 residues. This CDR3 is CASSATGTGVGQFF. CDR3 nucleotide sequence: TGTGCCAGCAGCGCCACCGGGACAGGGGTCGGGCAGTTCTTC.

This clonotype was counted a few times. The chain recombines TRBV18 with TRBJ1-2; TRBD1 matches 10 bases. Germline V gene data show CDR1 as KGHSH and CDR2 as LQKENI. The ends lost 3 bases at V and 7 bases at J; junction bases unmatched: 14. CDR3 length: 17 amino acids. CDR3 loop: CASSPSMGPGTGVGYTF. The DNA for the CDR3 is TGTGCCAGCTCACCCAGCATGGGACCCGGGACAGGGGTTGGCTACACCTTC.

In its sample, this clonotype was seen a few times. This chain uses TRBV5-5 with TRBJ1-2; a possible D gene is TRBD1 (6 bases). The CDR3 spans 15 residues. V gave up 1 base and J gave up 4 bases, with 14 bases separating them. Germline V lookup: CDR1 SGHKS, CDR2 YYEKEE (reference sequence). CDR3 residues: CASSLSGGQTYGYTF. CDR3 nucleotide sequence: TGTGCCAGCAGCTTGTCCGGGGGCCAGACCTATGGCTACACCTTC.

The V and J genes are TRBV4-3 and TRBJ2-1; 16 bases are a match to TRBD2. Per germline, CDR1 LGHNA and CDR2 YSLEER. Losses at the gene ends were 2 bases for V and 10 bases for J; bases not matched to a gene: 20. This CDR3 is 21 amino acids long. CDR3 nucleotides: TGCGCCAGCAGCCAACCGATTCTGGGACAGTTGGGGACTAGCGGGAGGGACGAGCAGTTCTTC. Protein sequence: CASSQPILGQLGTSGRDEQFF.

J is TRBJ2-7 and V is TRBV6-5; 9 positions agree with TRBD1. The CDR3 is 15 amino acids. J gave up 6 bases and V 7 bases, and 13 bases lay outside the gene matches. Per the germline V gene, CDR1 is MNHEY and CDR2 is SVGAGI. CDR3 coding DNA: TGTGCCAGCAATTCCCTGGGGACAGGGATCGGCGAGCAGTACTTC. Translated: CASNSLGTGIGEQYF.

CDR3 loop: CASSVLSGTGKETQYF. As DNA, the CDR3 is TGTGCCAGCAGTGTACTGTCCGGGACAGGGAAAGAGACCCAGTACTTC. V is TRBV6-1 and J is TRBJ2-5; 9 bases map to TRBD1. The V segment lost 4 bases and the J segment 3 bases; nucleotides outside the gene matches: 9. Germline values: CDR1 MNHNS, CDR2 SASEGT. This CDR3 region has 16 residues.